Below, 21 T cell receptor beta chains from the same sample are listed, as sequenced in a study of shared clonotypes between healthy human individuals. Clones were sequenced by immunoSEQ multiplex PCR, and TCRdb holds only the in-frame ones, with some missing. The sample has about 530,000 clones; 95% to 97% are singletons. The sequencing input was naive CD4+ T cells sorted from blood. Regarding subset: CD45RA+ positively selected. These TCRs come from a woman aged 30 to 39 in good health.

This clone was counted a single time. V usage is TRBV7-9 and J usage is TRBJ2-7; 12 bases agree with TRBD1. This CDR3 contains 15 residues. Germline lookup yields CDR1 SEHNR and CDR2 FQNEAQ (reference sequence). V lost 3 bases and J lost 6; bases outside the gene matches: 6. CDR3 residues: CASSLGQGAFCEQYF. In DNA form, the CDR3 reads TGTGCCAGCAGCTTGGGACAGGGGGCTTTCTGCGAGCAGTACTTC.

CDR3 bases: TGTGCCAGCAACCGCCCCGGGACAGGGGACTACGAGCAGTACTTC. This translates into CASNRPGTGDYEQYF. V is TRBV28 and J is TRBJ2-7; 10 positions match TRBD1. The CDR3 spans 15 residues. After removal of 7 bases from V and 3 bases from J, the junction contained 9 bases not matched to a gene. Germline lookup yields CDR1 MDHEN and CDR2 SYDVKM. Looking up the rest from reference TRBV28 and TRBJ2-7 gives the full variable domain: DVKVTQSSRYLVKRTGEKVFLECVQDMDHENMFWYRQDPGLGLRLIYFSYDVKMKEKGDIPEGYSVSREKKERFSLILESASTNQTSMYLCASNRPGTGDYEQYFGPGTRLTVT.

The V call is TRBV7-7, the J call TRBJ2-7; 10 positions match TRBD1. This CDR3 has 15 residues. CDR1 and CDR2 (germline): SSHAT, FNYEAQ (reference sequence). V lost 0 bases and J lost 6; bases outside the gene matches: 5. The CDR3 here is CASSLAGGTGAEQYF. CDR3 nucleotides: TGTGCCAGCAGCTTAGCCGGTGGGACAGGGGCCGAGCAGTACTTC.

The chain uses TRBV6-6 and TRBJ1-2; unclear D gene. The CDR3 loop spans 11 amino acids. The ends were cut back, 8 bases at V and 3 bases at J, with 7 bases in the middle. Germline V lookup: CDR1 MNHNY, CDR2 SVGAGI (reference sequence). The CDR3 here is CASSPDYGYTF. For the CDR3, the DNA is TGTGCCAGCTCCCCAGACTATGGCTACACCTTC.

The rearrangement uses TRBV27 and TRBJ2-7; D might be TRBD1 or TRBD2, each matching 5 bases. V lost 8 bases and J 7 bases, leaving 21 bases between the germline ends. CDR1 MNHEY and CDR2 SMNVEV come from the germline V gene (reference sequence). This CDR3 has 14 amino acids. CDR3 bases: TGTGCCAGCTCAAAAACGGGCAGGGAGAGAGAGCAGTACTTC. Translation: CASSKTGREREQYF.

For the CDR3, the DNA is TGTGCCAGCAGCTTGGAGGGGGGAAACACTGAAGCTTTCTTT. Translated: CASSLEGGNTEAFF. The V call is TRBV11-2, the J call TRBJ1-1, with D perhaps TRBD1 (6 bases). This CDR3 contains 14 residues. Germline V gives CDR1 SGHAT, CDR2 FQNNGV. With 3 bases removed from V and 2 bases from J, the gap between germline ends came to 10 bases.

V and J are TRBV25-1 and TRBJ2-5, with 7 nucleotides matching TRBD2. Trimming cost V 1 base and J 5 bases; bases outside gene matches: 10. The CDR3 consists of 16 residues. In germline, CDR1 is MGHDK, CDR2 SYGVNS. The CDR3 sequence: CASSELGTSEDETQYF. DNA of the CDR3: TGTGCCAGCAGTGAATTGGGAACTAGCGAGGATGAGACCCAGTACTTC.

The CDR3 nucleotides read TGTGCCAGCAGTTCAGCAGTTACTAGCGGGAGAGGCGGAGAGACCCAGTACTTC. Translated, it gives CASSSAVTSGRGGETQYF. This chain joins TRBV27 and TRBJ2-5; 11 positions match TRBD2. V lost 4 bases and J lost 4; bases outside the gene matches: 14. Germline CDR1 and CDR2: MNHEY and SMNVEV (reference sequence). This CDR3 has 18 amino acids.

The chain employs TRBV5-1 and TRBJ2-5, with TRBD2 identical over 11 bases. The CDR3 consists of 15 residues. Germline trimming cut 7 bases from V and 5 bases from J; bases unmatched to any gene: 10. Germline V lookup: CDR1 SGHRS, CDR2 YFSETQ. The CDR3 DNA sequence: TGCGCCAGCTCCGCCCCACTAGCGGGAGCTGAGACCCAGTACTTC. Translating it yields CASSAPLAGAETQYF.

The rearrangement uses TRBV5-4 and TRBJ2-3; a possible D gene is TRBD1 (6 bases). The V end lost 3 bases, the J end lost 6 bases, and 17 bases lay between the germline ends. CDR3 length equals 15 residues. Germline CDR1 reads SGHNT; CDR2 reads YYREEE (reference sequence). The CDR3 spells CASSSDRGGRDTQYF. For the CDR3, the DNA is TGTGCCAGCAGCTCTGACAGAGGGGGTCGGGATACGCAGTATTTT.

This chain uses TRBV7-3 with TRBJ2-7; possible D gene TRBD2, 5 bases. With 6 bases removed from V and 3 bases from J, the gap between germline ends came to 21 bases. The V gene's germline CDR1 is SGHTA and CDR2 FQGTGA. The CDR3 is 16 residues long. CDR3 loop: CASSLALEVRGYEQYF. The CDR3 DNA reads TGTGCCAGCAGTTTAGCGCTTGAGGTTCGAGGCTACGAGCAGTACTTC.

In its sample, this clone was seen once. CDR3 coding DNA: TGTGCCAGCAGTTTTTGGGGACAGAAAGATGGCTACACCTTC. Protein sequence: CASSFWGQKDGYTF. J is TRBJ1-2 and V is TRBV2, with 7 bases lining up with TRBD1. The CDR3 totals 14 residues. Germline assignment: CDR1 SNHLY and CDR2 FYNNEI. V lost 5 bases and J lost 6; bases outside the gene matches: 9.

This clone has a single count. This chain joins TRBV5-1 and TRBJ2-1; 10 bases agree with TRBD2. This CDR3 is built from 15 residues. Trimming took 0 bases from V and 10 from J; bases not matched to a gene: 7. Germline V gives CDR1 SGHRS, CDR2 YFSETQ. The CDR3 DNA follows: TGCGCCAGCAGCTTGGTCCTAGCGGGAGCTCAGGAGCAGTTCTTC. Protein: CASSLVLAGAQEQFF.

The chain links TRBV30 to TRBJ1-2, with D hard to call. CDR1 is GTSNPN and CDR2 is SVGIG in the germline V gene (reference sequence). Trimming removed 3 bases at V and 7 bases at J, with 9 bases between. The CDR3 totals 11 residues. The CDR3 sequence is CAWSTWVGYTF. CDR3 nucleotide sequence: TGTGCCTGGAGCACCTGGGTTGGCTACACCTTC.

The chain combines TRBV11-1 with TRBJ1-1; D is uncertain. The V end was cut by 5 bases, the J end by 1 base, with 8 bases between. CDR3 length: 13 residues. Germline CDR1 reads SGHAT; CDR2 reads FQDESV (reference sequence). In DNA form, the CDR3 reads TGTGCCAGCAGCAGAGGGCGGAACACTGAAGCTTTCTTT. It codes for CASSRGRNTEAFF.

The V and J genes are TRBV7-8 and TRBJ2-7; TRBD2 matches 9 bases. From germline, CDR1 is SGHVS and CDR2 FQNEAQ. This CDR3 comprises 17 residues. The junction had 13 bases not matched to a gene; V was cut back by 1 base and J by 6 bases. CDR3 nucleotide sequence: TGTGCCAGCAGCTTAGACCGTCGGGCTAGCGGGAACCGCGAGCAGTACTTC. Translating gives CASSLDRRASGNREQYF.

The rearrangement links TRBV30 to TRBJ1-1; no definite D call. Per the germline V gene, CDR1 is GTSNPN and CDR2 is SVGIG (reference sequence). Trimming left V 4 bases short and J 4 bases short, with 10 bases between. The CDR3 runs to 12 residues. The CDR3 nucleotides read TGTGCCTGGAACGGGGATCCCACTGAAGCTTTCTTT. This codes for CAWNGDPTEAFF.

The V gene is TRBV7-6, the J gene TRBJ1-4; unclear D gene. Germline V gene lookup returns CDR1 SGHVS and CDR2 FNYEAQ. V lost 5 bases to trimming and J lost 2 bases, with 9 bases between them. The CDR3 length is 14 residues. The CDR3 is CASSPGRTNEKLFF. The CDR3, as DNA: TGTGCCAGCAGCCCAGGTCGTACTAATGAAAAACTGTTTTTT.

The chain uses TRBV28 and TRBJ1-2; D not certain. This CDR3 region has 11 residues. The germline V gene has CDR1 MDHEN and CDR2 SYDVKM. The V gene lost 2 bases and the J gene lost 8 bases, with 6 bases spanning the gap. The CDR3 DNA is TGTGCCAGCAGTTTAAGGCTGGGCTACACCTTC. Protein sequence: CASSLRLGYTF.

The rearrangement uses TRBV29-1 and TRBJ1-4; no reliable D call. Germline V gene sequence: CDR1 SQVTM, CDR2 ANQGSEA. V was cut by 5 bases and J by 7 bases, with 14 bases left in between. The CDR3 has 13 residues. CDR3 amino acids: CSVKDSGSEKLFF. CDR3 nucleotide sequence: TGCAGCGTTAAGGACTCGGGGAGTGAAAAACTGTTTTTT.

This chain uses TRBV14 with TRBJ2-3; 10 bases agree with TRBD1. CDR3 size: 14 residues. The germline gives CDR1 SGHDN, CDR2 FVKESK. V shed 2 bases and J 11 bases; nucleotides not matched to a gene: 7. CDR3 in DNA: TGTGCCAGCAGCCAACCGGGACAGGGGTTGGGGCAGTATTTT. Protein sequence: CASSQPGQGLGQYF.